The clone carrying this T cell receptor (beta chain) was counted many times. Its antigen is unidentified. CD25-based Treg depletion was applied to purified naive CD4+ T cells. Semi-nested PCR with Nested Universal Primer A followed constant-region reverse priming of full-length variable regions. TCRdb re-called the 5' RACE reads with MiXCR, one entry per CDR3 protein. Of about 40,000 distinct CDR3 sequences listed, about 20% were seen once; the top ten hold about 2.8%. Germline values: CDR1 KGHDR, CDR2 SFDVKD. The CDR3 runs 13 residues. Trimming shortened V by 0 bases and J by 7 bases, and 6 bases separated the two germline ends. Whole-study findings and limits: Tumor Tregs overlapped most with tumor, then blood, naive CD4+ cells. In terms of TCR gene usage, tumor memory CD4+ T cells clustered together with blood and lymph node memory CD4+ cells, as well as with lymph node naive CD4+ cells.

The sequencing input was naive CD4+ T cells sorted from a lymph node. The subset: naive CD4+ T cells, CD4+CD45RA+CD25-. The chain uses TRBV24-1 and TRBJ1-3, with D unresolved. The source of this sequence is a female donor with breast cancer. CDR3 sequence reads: CATSDLSGNTIYF. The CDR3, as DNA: TGTGCCACCAGTGATTTGAGTGGGAACACCATATATTTT.